This entry lists 28 T cell receptor beta chains sequenced from one sample in a study of low-dose radiotherapy and immunotherapy resistance in tumors. Stated time point: after trial treatment. Treatment indicated: LDRT plus nivolumab, ipilimumab, low-dose cyclophosphamide and aspirin (RACIN trial). TRAV- and TRBV-specific primers were used for first-strand cDNA, which covered alpha and beta chains. The TCRs were subjected to amplification over 20 PCR cycles employing a constant-region primer in conjunction with a V-primer adapter. TCRdb reprocessed the reads with MiXCR, giving one entry per CDR3 protein. The sample has about 100,000 distinct CDR3 sequences; around 21% are singletons. The sample in question was PBMCs, obtained after low-dose radiotherapy plus immunotherapy. These receptors originate from a male donor with prostate cancer.

This clonotype was counted only a few times. A clone one base away is much larger, so this may be a read error. The V gene is TRBV5-1, the J gene TRBJ2-1; 12 bases are shared with TRBD2. This CDR3 contains 18 residues. V lost 2 bases and J lost 1; bases outside the gene matches: 7. Germline CDR1 is SGHRS and CDR2 is YFSETQ. The CDR3 DNA sequence: TGCGCCAGCAGCTTACCCTCTAGCGGGGGGGGTTCCTACAATGAGCAGTTCTTC. This codes for CASSLPSSGGGSYNEQFF.

The chain joins TRBV30 to TRBJ2-3; D is possibly TRBD2 (6 bases). This CDR3 region has 16 residues. CDR1 is GTSNPN, CDR2 SVGIG, per germline (reference sequence). Trimming left V 3 bases short and J 2 bases short, with 18 bases between. The CDR3 sequence is CAWRAGRVWATDTQYF. CDR3 coding DNA: TGTGCCTGGAGGGCGGGGCGGGTTTGGGCCACAGATACGCAGTATTTT.

As to this clonotype: The junction differs from germline at one of its ends, possibly a read error. This sequence joins TRBV7-9 and TRBJ1-4; possible D gene TRBD1, 5 bases. This CDR3 contains 17 residues. Germline CDR1 is SEHNR and CDR2 is FQNEAQ (reference sequence). CDR3 coding DNA: TGTGCCAGCAGCCCGAGACCCGACAGAGCGGCTAATGAAAAACTGTCTTTT. This codes for CASSPRPDRAANEKLSF.

On this clonotype itself: A far more abundant clone sits one base away, making this likely a read error. This chain links TRBV3-1 with TRBJ2-5, with a tentative D call TRBD1 (6 bases). Germline V CDR1 and CDR2: LGHDT, YNNKEL (reference sequence). V lost 6 bases and J 11 bases, leaving 16 bases between the germline ends. The CDR3 has 12 residues. For the CDR3, the DNA is TGTGCCAGCAGGCAGCAGGGGAATGAGCAGTACTTC. It yields the protein CASRQQGNEQYF.

The J gene is TRBJ2-3, the V gene TRBV20-1; the D gene is possibly TRBD2 (6 bases). The CDR3 is 15 amino acids. V was cut by 6 bases and J by 0 bases, with 16 bases left in between. Germline V CDR1 and CDR2: DFQATT, SNEGSKA (reference sequence). The CDR3 here is CSAPRLEFSTDTQYF. The CDR3 DNA reads as TGCAGTGCGCCCCGACTAGAATTCAGCACAGATACGCAGTATTTT.

Comment on this clonotype: With a much larger clone just one base away, this may be a read error. The chain employs TRBV24-1 and TRBJ2-1; a possible D gene is TRBD2 (5 bases). Germline-derived CDR1 and CDR2 are KGHDR and SFDVKD. The CDR3 sequence is 11 residues long. V gave up 2 bases and J gave up 12 bases, with 7 bases separating them. This chain's CDR3 is CATSDYGVQFF. In DNA form, the CDR3 reads TGTGCCACCAGTGATTACGGGGTGCAGTTCTTC.

This clonotype was seen at least ten times. The rearrangement uses TRBV19 and TRBJ2-7; 8 bases are shared with TRBD1. Germline CDR1 reads LNHDA; CDR2 reads SQIVND (reference sequence). The V and J ends lost 0 bases and 4 bases, in that order; junction bases with no gene match: 2. The CDR3 runs to 14 residues. The CDR3 protein is CASSIEGQEYEQYF. In DNA form, the CDR3 reads TGTGCCAGTAGTATAGAGGGACAGGAGTACGAGCAGTACTTC.

The chain couples TRBV6-1 to TRBJ2-5, with TRBD2 matching 7 bases. The CDR3 has 14 amino acids. Germline CDR1 is MNHNS and CDR2 is SASEGT. V shed 6 bases, J shed 5 bases, and the junction held 9 bases outside the gene matches. CDR3 residues: CASRIGFGGETQYF. The DNA of the CDR3 is TGTGCCAGCAGGATAGGGTTCGGGGGGGAGACCCAGTACTTC.

The chain joins TRBV28 to TRBJ2-7; D is perhaps TRBD2 (7 bases). Germline lookup yields CDR1 MDHEN and CDR2 SYDVKM. This CDR3 is built from 14 residues. With 6 bases removed from V and 2 bases from J, the gap between germline ends came to 14 bases. This chain's CDR3 is CASSLGGAPYEQYF. The CDR3, as DNA: TGTGCCAGCAGCCTAGGGGGGGCCCCCTACGAGCAGTACTTC.

The chain is built from TRBV9 and TRBJ2-7, with a possible D match to TRBD2 (6 bases). V was trimmed by 3 bases and J by 3 bases, leaving 13 bases between them. CDR3 length: 14 residues. Looked up from germline, CDR1 is SGDLS and CDR2 is YYNGEE. CDR3 bases: TGTGCCAGCAGCGAACGACTAGGGAACTACGAGCAGTACTTC. Encoded protein: CASSERLGNYEQYF.

Many counts were recorded for this clonotype. The chain links TRBV9 to TRBJ2-1, with unresolved D. CDR1 is SGDLS, CDR2 YYNGEE, per germline. The CDR3 is 13 residues long. V lost 4 bases and J 10 bases, leaving 15 bases between the germline ends. Here the CDR3 DNA reads TGTGCCAGCAGCCCCCGGTTGGGTAGGGAGCAGTTCTTC. It codes for CASSPRLGREQFF.

This clonotype was counted ten times or more. V usage is TRBV6-4 and J usage is TRBJ2-3; TRBD2 aligns across 10 bases. Germline trimming cut 6 bases from V and 6 bases from J; bases unmatched to any gene: 9. CDR1 is MRHNA and CDR2 is SNTAGT in the germline V gene. This CDR3 spans 15 amino acids. In nucleotides, the CDR3 is TGTGCCAGCAGGAGAGAGAGCGGGGGGGCGGATACGCAGTATTTT. Protein: CASRRESGGADTQYF.

This clonotype was seen at least ten times. Here the CDR3 DNA reads TGTGCCAGCAGTGGAGAGGGGGGGTACAATGAGCAGTTCTTC. This sequence encodes CASSGEGGYNEQFF. The genes are TRBV6-4 and TRBJ2-1; the D gene is possibly TRBD2 (7 bases). Germline values: CDR1 MRHNA, CDR2 SNTAGT. Trimming removed 4 bases at V and 4 bases at J, with 11 bases between. The CDR3 is 14 amino acids.

This clonotype has a count of ten or more. This chain links TRBV7-6 with TRBJ1-1; D unresolved. The V gene's germline CDR1 is SGHVS and CDR2 FNYEAQ. The V and J ends lost 1 base and 4 bases respectively, with 10 bases between them. The CDR3 spans 14 residues. CDR3 region: CASSLGDLTTEAFF. The CDR3 nucleotides are TGTGCCAGCAGCTTAGGGGATCTTACCACTGAAGCTTTCTTT.

In its sample, this clonotype was seen many times. The gene calls are TRBV7-6 and TRBJ2-5, with 7 bases fitting TRBD2. The CDR3 consists of 16 residues. The germline V gene has CDR1 SGHVS and CDR2 FNYEAQ. V was clipped by 5 bases and J by 1 base; unmatched bases: 10. The CDR3 reads CASSQASTGGQETQYF. CDR3 sequence (DNA): TGTGCCAGCAGCCAAGCTTCAACGGGGGGCCAAGAGACCCAGTACTTC.

This clonotype has a count of ten or more. The J gene is TRBJ2-5, the V gene TRBV7-9, with no clear D. Per germline, CDR1 SEHNR and CDR2 FQNEAQ (reference sequence). The CDR3 runs to 14 residues. V lost 0 bases to trimming and J lost 2 bases, with 7 bases between them. The DNA for the CDR3 is TGTGCCAGCAGCTTAGCAGGCCGTCAAGAGACCCAGTACTTC. As protein: CASSLAGRQETQYF.

There are many counts of this clonotype. The chain employs TRBV12-3 or TRBV12-4 and TRBJ2-6; unclear D gene. The CDR3 spans 13 residues. The V end lost 6 bases, the J end lost 3 bases, and 6 bases lay between the germline ends. The CDR3 nucleotides are TGTGCCAGCAGCCCAGGTGGGGCCAACGTCCTGACTTTC. Translating it yields CASSPGGANVLTF.

To note about this clonotype: Only one base separates this from a far larger clonotype, so it likely reflects a read error. This rearrangement joins TRBV5-5 to TRBJ1-2, with 8 bases that match TRBD1. CDR3 size: 13 residues. Germline CDR1 reads SGHKS; CDR2 reads YYEKEE (reference sequence). The CDR3 is CASSKGTGDGYIF. Here the CDR3 DNA reads TGTGCCAGCAGCAAGGGGACAGGCGATGGCTACATCTTC.

CDR3 sequence: CASSIPGQLNSPLHF. The CDR3 DNA reads TGTGCCAGTAGTATTCCCGGACAGCTTAATTCACCCCTCCACTTT. This chain joins TRBV19 and TRBJ1-6; tentatively, D is TRBD1 (6 bases). CDR1 is LNHDA, CDR2 SQIVND, per germline (reference sequence). CDR3 length equals 15 residues. Trimming took 3 bases from V and 6 from J, leaving 12 bases between them.

This clonotype was observed at least ten times. The V gene is TRBV20-1, the J gene TRBJ2-6; D perhaps matches TRBD1 (6 bases). This CDR3 region has 17 residues. Germline V CDR1 and CDR2: DFQATT, SNEGSKA (reference sequence). V was trimmed by 6 bases and J by 0 bases, leaving 18 bases between them. The chain's CDR3 is CSARSPRDNSGANVLTF. In DNA, the CDR3 is TGCAGTGCCAGATCTCCACGGGACAACTCTGGGGCCAACGTCCTGACTTTC.

The chain recombines TRBV6-1 with TRBJ1-1; tentative D call: TRBD1 (6 bases). This CDR3 is 18 amino acids long. The V gene lost 3 bases and the J gene lost 3 bases, with 23 bases spanning the gap. Germline loops: CDR1 MNHNS, CDR2 SASEGT. In DNA form, the CDR3 reads TGTGCCAGCAGTGAGGCAATCAACCAGTGGGGGCGCGACACTGAAGCTTTCTTT. Translated: CASSEAINQWGRDTEAFF.

This clonotype was observed at least ten times. The genes are TRBV7-2 and TRBJ2-5, with 7 positions matching TRBD1. Losses at the gene ends were 5 bases for V and 4 bases for J; bases not matched to a gene: 10. The CDR3 extends over 15 amino acids. CDR1 is SGHTA and CDR2 is FQGNSA in the germline V gene. The DNA for the CDR3 is TGTGCCAGCAGCGCCAAGACAGGGAAGGCAGAGACCCAGTACTTC. Encoded protein: CASSAKTGKAETQYF.

This clonotype was recorded many times. V and J are TRBV6-6 and TRBJ2-1; possibly TRBD1 for D (6 bases). V was clipped by 2 bases and J by 0 bases, with 17 bases between them. The germline V gene has CDR1 MNHNY and CDR2 SVGAGI (reference sequence). The CDR3 extends over 18 amino acids. CDR3 loop: CASSYPTLGQNSYNEQFF. DNA of the CDR3: TGTGCCAGCAGTTACCCCACCCTCGGACAGAACTCCTACAATGAGCAGTTCTTC.

This clonotype appeared many times. The chain is built from TRBV19 and TRBJ1-6, with D unresolved. The ends were cut back, 7 bases at V and 0 bases at J, with 10 bases in the middle. The CDR3 has 15 residues. From germline, CDR1 is LNHDA and CDR2 SQIVND (reference sequence). In nucleotides, the CDR3 is TGTGCCAGTACCCCGGGTGTCTCCTATAATTCACCCCTCCACTTT. Translated, it gives CASTPGVSYNSPLHF.

In this sample, this clonotype turned up many times. The chain couples TRBV4-2 to TRBJ2-7, with TRBD2 as a possible D gene (5 bases). This CDR3 comprises 15 residues. Trimming shortened V by 0 bases and J by 2 bases, and 11 bases separated the two germline ends. In germline, CDR1 is LGHNA, CDR2 YNFKEQ. In DNA form, the CDR3 reads TGTGCCAGCAGCCAAGATCGGGAAGCCACCTACGAGCAGTACTTC. As protein: CASSQDREATYEQYF.

This clonotype was counted a few times. The chain has TRBV20-1 and TRBJ2-1, with 7 bases identical to TRBD2. The CDR3 runs 15 residues. V was pared by 5 bases and J by 8 bases, with 15 bases of the junction left unmatched. The germline V gene encodes CDR1 DFQATT and CDR2 SNEGSKA (reference sequence). CDR3 nucleotide sequence: TGCAGTGCTGCGCCCCAGGGAGGGAGAGTTGATGAGCAGTTCTTC. Its translation: CSAAPQGGRVDEQFF.

This clonotype has ten or more counts. The V gene is TRBV29-1, the J gene TRBJ2-5; 8 nucleotides agree with TRBD1. Trimming took 3 bases from V and 6 from J; bases not matched to a gene: 6. Looked up from germline, CDR1 is SQVTM and CDR2 is ANQGSEA. This CDR3 is built from 13 residues. CDR3 bases: TGCAGCGTTGATGGACAGGGTGTGCAGACCCAGTACTTC. This sequence encodes CSVDGQGVQTQYF.

This clonotype was observed a few times. For the CDR3, the DNA is TGCAGTGCTAGAGACCCCGGGACAGATAATGAAAAACTGTTTTTT. Its translation is CSARDPGTDNEKLFF. The chain links TRBV20-1 to TRBJ1-4, with 7 positions matching TRBD1. V trimming: 0 bases; J trimming: 4 bases; junction bases outside the gene matches: 5. The CDR3 contains 15 residues. From germline, CDR1 is DFQATT and CDR2 SNEGSKA (reference sequence).